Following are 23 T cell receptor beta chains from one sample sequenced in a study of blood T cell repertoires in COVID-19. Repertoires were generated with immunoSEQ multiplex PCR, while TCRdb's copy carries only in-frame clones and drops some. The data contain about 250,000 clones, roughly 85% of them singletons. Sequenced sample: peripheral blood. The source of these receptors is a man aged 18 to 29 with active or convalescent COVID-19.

Written as DNA, the CDR3 is TGCGCCAGCAGCCACCACGGACAGGGCATCAAAAACATTCAGTACTTC. Its translation: CASSHHGQGIKNIQYF. The chain combines TRBV4-1 with TRBJ2-4, with 8 bases that match TRBD1. J was trimmed by 3 bases and V by 3 bases; bases with no gene match: 7. Germline values: CDR1 MGHRA, CDR2 YSYEKL. The CDR3 runs to 16 residues.

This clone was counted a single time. The CDR3 sequence: CASSLDIGGDGGYTF. The DNA of the CDR3 is TGTGCCAGCAGCTTAGACATCGGCGGGGACGGTGGCTACACCTTC. This chain connects TRBV7-9 to TRBJ1-2; D is perhaps TRBD1 (5 bases). V lost 1 base and J lost 7, with 16 bases in between. The CDR3 is 15 amino acids. Germline V gene lookup returns CDR1 SEHNR and CDR2 FQNEAQ (reference sequence).

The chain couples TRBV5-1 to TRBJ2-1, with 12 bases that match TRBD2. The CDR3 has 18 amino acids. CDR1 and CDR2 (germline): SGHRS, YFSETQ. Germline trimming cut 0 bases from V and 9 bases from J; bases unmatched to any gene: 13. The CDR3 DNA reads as TGCGCCAGCAGCTTGGCCCCTAGCGGGAGGGAAGGTTTTCCTGAGCAGTTCTTC. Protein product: CASSLAPSGREGFPEQFF.

In DNA, the CDR3 is TGTGCCAGCAGCCCCGAAGCGGGAGCCCGCTACGAGCAGTACTTC. As protein: CASSPEAGARYEQYF. The chain recombines TRBV5-6 with TRBJ2-7, with 8 bases matching TRBD2. V lost 4 bases to trimming and J lost 3 bases; unmatched junction nucleotides: 9. There are 15 residues in the CDR3. The germline V gene encodes CDR1 SGHDT and CDR2 YYEEEE.

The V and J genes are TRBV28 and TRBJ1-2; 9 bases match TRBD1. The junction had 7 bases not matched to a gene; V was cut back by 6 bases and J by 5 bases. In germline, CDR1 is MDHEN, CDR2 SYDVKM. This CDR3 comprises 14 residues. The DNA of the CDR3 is TGTGCCAGCAGGAAACAGGGGGCGGCTTATGGCTACACCTTC. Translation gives CASRKQGAAYGYTF.

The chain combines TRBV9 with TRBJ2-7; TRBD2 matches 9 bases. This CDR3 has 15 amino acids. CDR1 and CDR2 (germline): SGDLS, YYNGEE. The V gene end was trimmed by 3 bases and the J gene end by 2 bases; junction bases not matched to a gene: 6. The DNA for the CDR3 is TGTGCCAGCAGCGGACGCGGGGGGGAGCCCTACGAGCAGTACTTC. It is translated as CASSGRGGEPYEQYF.

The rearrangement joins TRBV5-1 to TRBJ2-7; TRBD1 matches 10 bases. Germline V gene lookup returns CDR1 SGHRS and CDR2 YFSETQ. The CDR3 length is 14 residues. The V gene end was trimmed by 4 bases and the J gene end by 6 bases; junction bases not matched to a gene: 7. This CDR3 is CASSVGTGDGEQYF. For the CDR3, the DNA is TGCGCCAGCAGCGTAGGGACAGGGGATGGCGAGCAGTACTTC.

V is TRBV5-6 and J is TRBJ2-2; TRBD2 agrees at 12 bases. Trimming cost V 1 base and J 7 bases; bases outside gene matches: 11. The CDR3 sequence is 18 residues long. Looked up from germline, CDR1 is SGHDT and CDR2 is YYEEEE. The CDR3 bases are TGTGCCAGCAGCTTGATAGGACTAGCGGGAACCCCCGACGGGGAGCTGTTTTTT. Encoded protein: CASSLIGLAGTPDGELFF.

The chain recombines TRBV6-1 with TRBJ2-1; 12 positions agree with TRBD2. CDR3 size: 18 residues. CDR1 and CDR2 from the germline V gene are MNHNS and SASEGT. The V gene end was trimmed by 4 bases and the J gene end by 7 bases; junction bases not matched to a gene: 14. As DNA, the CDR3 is TGTGCCAGCAGTGTTCCCCGGGCCCTAGCGGGGGGGCGGAATGAGCAGTTCTTC. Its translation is CASSVPRALAGGRNEQFF.

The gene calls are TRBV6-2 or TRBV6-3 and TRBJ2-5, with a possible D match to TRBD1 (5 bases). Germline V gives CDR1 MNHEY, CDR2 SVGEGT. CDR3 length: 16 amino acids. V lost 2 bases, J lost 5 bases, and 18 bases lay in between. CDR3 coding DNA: TGTGCCAGCAGTTACCCCACGCGGACACTCAGGGAGACCCAGTACTTC. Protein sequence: CASSYPTRTLRETQYF.

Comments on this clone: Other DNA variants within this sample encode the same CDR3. CDR3 in DNA: TGCAGCGTTGAAGCAGGGGCTGGAAACACCATATATTTT. It specifies CSVEAGAGNTIYF. This chain links TRBV29-1 with TRBJ1-3; D perhaps matches TRBD1 (6 bases). The V gene lost 1 base and the J gene lost 2 bases, with 6 bases spanning the gap. Germline-derived CDR1 and CDR2 are SQVTM and ANQGSEA. The CDR3 covers 13 residues.

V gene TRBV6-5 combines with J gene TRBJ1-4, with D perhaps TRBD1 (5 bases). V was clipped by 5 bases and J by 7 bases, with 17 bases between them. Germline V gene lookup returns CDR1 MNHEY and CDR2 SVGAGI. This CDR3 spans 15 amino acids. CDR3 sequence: CASSPRQTRGEKLFF. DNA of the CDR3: TGTGCCAGCAGTCCACGACAGACGCGGGGTGAAAAACTGTTTTTT.

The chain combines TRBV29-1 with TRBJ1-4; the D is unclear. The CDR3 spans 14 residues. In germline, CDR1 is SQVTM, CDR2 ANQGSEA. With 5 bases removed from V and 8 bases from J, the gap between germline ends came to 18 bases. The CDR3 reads CSVSSEGVGEKLFF. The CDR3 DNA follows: TGCAGCGTTTCCTCCGAGGGAGTTGGCGAAAAACTGTTTTTT.

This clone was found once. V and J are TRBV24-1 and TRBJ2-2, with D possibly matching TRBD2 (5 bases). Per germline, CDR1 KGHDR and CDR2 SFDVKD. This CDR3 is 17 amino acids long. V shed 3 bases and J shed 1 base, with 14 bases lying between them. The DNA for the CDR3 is TGTGCCACCAGTGATCCCGGACTCGGAAAGAACACCGGGGAGCTGTTTTTT. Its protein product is CATSDPGLGKNTGELFF.

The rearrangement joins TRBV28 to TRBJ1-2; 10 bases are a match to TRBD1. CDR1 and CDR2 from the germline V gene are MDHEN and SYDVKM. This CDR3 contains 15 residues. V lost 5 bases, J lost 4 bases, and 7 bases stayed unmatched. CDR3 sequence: CASSPRDRGFYGYTF. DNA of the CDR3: TGTGCCAGCAGTCCCCGGGACAGGGGATTCTATGGCTACACCTTC.

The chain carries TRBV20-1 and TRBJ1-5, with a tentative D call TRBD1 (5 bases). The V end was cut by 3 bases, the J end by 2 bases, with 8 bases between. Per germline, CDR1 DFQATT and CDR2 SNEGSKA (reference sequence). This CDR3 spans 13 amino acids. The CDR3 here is CSASKGGNQPQHF. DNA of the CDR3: TGCAGTGCTAGTAAAGGGGGCAATCAGCCCCAGCATTTT.

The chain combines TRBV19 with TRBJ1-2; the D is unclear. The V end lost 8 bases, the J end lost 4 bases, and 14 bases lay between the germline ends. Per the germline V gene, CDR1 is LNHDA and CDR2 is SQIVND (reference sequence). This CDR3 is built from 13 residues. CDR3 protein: CASSPLVVYGYTF. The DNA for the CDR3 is TGTGCCAGTTCCCCCCTCGTCGTCTATGGCTACACCTTC.

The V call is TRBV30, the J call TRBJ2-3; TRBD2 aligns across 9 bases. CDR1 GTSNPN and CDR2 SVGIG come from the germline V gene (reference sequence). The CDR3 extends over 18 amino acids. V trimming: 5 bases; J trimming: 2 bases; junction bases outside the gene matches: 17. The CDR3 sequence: CAWVWSFGASGATDTQYF. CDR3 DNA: TGTGCCTGGGTTTGGTCCTTCGGGGCTAGCGGGGCCACAGATACGCAGTATTTT.

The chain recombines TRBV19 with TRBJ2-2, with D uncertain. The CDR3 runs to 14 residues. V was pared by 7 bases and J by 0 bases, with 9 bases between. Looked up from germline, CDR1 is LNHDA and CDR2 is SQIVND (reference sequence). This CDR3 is CASITNPNTGELFF. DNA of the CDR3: TGTGCCAGTATCACAAATCCGAACACCGGGGAGCTGTTTTTT.

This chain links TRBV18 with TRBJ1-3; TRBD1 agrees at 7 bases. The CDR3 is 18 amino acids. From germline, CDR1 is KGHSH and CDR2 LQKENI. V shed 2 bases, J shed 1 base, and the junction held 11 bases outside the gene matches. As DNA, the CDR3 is TGTGCCAGCTCACCATCGGGACAGTTAATACGATCTGGAAACACCATATATTTT. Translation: CASSPSGQLIRSGNTIYF. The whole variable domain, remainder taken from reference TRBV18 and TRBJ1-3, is NAGVMQNPRHLVRRRGQEARLRCSPMKGHSHVYWYRQLPEEGLKFMVYLQKENIIDESGMPKERFSAEFPKEGPSILRIQQVVRGDSAAYFCASSPSGQLIRSGNTIYFGEGSWLTVV.

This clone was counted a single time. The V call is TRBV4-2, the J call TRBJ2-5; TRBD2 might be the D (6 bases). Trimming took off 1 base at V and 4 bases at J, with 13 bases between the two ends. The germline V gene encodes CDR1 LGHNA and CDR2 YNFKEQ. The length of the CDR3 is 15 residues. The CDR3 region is CASSQARRGLETQYF. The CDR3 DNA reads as TGTGCCAGCAGCCAAGCTCGTAGGGGACTAGAGACCCAGTACTTC.

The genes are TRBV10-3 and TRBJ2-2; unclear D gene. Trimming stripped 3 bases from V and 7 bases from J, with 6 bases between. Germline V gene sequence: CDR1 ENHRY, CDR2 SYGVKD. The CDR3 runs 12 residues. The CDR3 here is CAISENLGELFF. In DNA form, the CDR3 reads TGTGCCATCAGTGAAAATCTCGGGGAGCTGTTTTTT.

CDR3 residues: CASSQEGRAHYGYTF. The CDR3 DNA reads as TGCGCCAGCAGCCAAGAGGGCAGGGCCCACTATGGCTACACCTTC. The rearrangement links TRBV4-3 to TRBJ1-2; perhaps TRBD1 as D (5 bases). CDR1 LGHNA and CDR2 YSLEER come from the germline V gene. This CDR3 comprises 15 residues. V gave up 0 bases and J gave up 3 bases, with 11 bases separating them.